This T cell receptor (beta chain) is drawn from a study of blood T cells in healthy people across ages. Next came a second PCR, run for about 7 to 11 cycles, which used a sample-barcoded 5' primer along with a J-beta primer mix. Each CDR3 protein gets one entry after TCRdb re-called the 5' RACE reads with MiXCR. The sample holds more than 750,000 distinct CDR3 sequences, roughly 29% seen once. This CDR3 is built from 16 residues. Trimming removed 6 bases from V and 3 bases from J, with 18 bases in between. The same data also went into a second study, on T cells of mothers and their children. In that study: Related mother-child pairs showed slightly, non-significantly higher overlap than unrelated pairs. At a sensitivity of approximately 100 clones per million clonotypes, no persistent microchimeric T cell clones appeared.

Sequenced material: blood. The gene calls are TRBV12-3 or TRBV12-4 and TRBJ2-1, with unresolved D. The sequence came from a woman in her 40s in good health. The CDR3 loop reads CASSPTGQVGYNEQFF. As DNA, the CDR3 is TGTGCCAGCAGCCCAACGGGTCAGGTTGGCTACAATGAGCAGTTCTTC.